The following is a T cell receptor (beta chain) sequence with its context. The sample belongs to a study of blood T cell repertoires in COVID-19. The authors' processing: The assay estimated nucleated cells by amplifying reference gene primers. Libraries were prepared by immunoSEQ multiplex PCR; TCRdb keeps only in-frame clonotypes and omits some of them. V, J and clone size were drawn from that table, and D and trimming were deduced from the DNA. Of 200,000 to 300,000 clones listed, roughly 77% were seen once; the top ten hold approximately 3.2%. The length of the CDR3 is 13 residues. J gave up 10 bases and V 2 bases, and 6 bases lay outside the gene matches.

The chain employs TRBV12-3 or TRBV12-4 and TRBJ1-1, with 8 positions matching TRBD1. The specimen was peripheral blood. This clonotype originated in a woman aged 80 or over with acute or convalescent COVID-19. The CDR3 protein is CASSLNRGIVAFF. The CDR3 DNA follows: TGTGCCAGCAGTTTAAACAGGGGGATCGTAGCTTTCTTT.